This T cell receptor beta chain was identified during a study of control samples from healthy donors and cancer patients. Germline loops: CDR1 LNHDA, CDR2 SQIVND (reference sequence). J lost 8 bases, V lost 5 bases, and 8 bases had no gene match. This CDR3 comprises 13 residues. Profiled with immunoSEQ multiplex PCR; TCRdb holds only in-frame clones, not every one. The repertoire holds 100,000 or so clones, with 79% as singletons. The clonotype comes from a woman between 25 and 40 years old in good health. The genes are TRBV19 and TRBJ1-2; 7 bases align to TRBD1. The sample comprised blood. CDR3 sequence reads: CASSGSRGGGYTF. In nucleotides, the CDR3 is TGTGCCAGTAGTGGATCCAGGGGGGGCGGCTACACCTTC. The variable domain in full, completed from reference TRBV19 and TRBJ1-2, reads DGGITQSPKYLFRKEGQNVTLSCEQNLNHDAMYWYRQDPGQGLRLIYYSQIVNDFQKGDIAEGYSVSREKKESFPLTVTSAQKNPTAFYLCASSGSRGGGYTFGSGTRLTVV.